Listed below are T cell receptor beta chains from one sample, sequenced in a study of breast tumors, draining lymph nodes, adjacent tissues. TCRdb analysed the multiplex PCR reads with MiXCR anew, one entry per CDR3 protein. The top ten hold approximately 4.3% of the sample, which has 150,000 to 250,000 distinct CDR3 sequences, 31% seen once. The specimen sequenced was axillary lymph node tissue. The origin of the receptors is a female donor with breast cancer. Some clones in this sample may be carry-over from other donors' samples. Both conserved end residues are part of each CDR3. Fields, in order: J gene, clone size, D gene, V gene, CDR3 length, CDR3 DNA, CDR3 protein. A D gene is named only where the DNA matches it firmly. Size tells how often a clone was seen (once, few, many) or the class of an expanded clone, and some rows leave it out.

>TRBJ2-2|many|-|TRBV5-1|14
TGCGCCAGCAGCCTGACAGAGAACACCGGGGAGCTGTTTTTT
CASSLTENTGELFF
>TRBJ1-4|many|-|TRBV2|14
TGTGCCAGCAGTGATTGGTCGGGGGATGAAAAACTGTTTTTT
CASSDWSGDEKLFF
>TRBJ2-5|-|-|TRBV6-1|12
TGTGCCAGCGGGCACCCGCGGGAGACCCAGTACTTC
CASGHPRETQYF
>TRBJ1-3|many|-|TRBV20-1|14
TGCAGTGCCAAAAAAGGGACACGGACACACACCATATATTTT
CSAKKGTRTHTIYF
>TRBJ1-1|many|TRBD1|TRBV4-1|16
TGCGCCAGCAGCCAAGAACCTAGACAGGGTAACACTGAAGCTTTCTTT
CASSQEPRQGNTEAFF
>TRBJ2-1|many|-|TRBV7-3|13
TGTGCCAGCAGCTCCCAAGGGAGCAATGAGCAGTTCTTC
CASSSQGSNEQFF
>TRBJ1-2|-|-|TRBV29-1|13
TGCCAGCTCACTTTAGGACAGCGTTTGGGCTACACCTTC
CQLTLGQRLGYTF
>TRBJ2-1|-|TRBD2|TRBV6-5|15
TGTGCCAGCAGTCACTCCGGGACTAGCGCCAATGAGCAGTTCTTC
CASSHSGTSANEQFF
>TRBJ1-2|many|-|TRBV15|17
TGTGCCACCAGCAGACCTCCCGGGCAAGGGTTCGGCTTTGGCTACACCTTC
CATSRPPGQGFGFGYTF
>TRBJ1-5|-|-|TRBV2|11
TGTGCCACAGGGCCGCCTCAGCCCCAGCATTTT
CATGPPQPQHF
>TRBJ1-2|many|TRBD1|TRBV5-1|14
TGCGCCAGCAGCCTGGGACAGGGGGGATATGGCTACACCTTC
CASSLGQGGYGYTF
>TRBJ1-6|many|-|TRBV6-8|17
TGTGCCAGCAGTTCCCTCCAGGACAACGTTTATAATTCACCCCTCCACTTT
CASSSLQDNVYNSPLHF
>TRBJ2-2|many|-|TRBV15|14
TGTGCCACCAGCAGCATGGGAGGTCCCGTGGAGCTGTTTTTT
CATSSMGGPVELFF
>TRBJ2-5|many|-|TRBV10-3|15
TGTGCCATCAGTGAGACAGGGAGGTTGAAAGAGACCCAGTACTTC
CAISETGRLKETQYF
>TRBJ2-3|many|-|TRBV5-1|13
TGCGCCAGCAGCTTGAGGGGCGGGGATACGCAGTATTTT
CASSLRGGDTQYF
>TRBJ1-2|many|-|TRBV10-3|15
TGTGCCATCAGTGAGTCCCCATGGGGGGACTATGGCTACACCTTC
CAISESPWGDYGYTF
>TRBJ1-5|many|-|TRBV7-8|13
TGTGCCAGCAGCTTTACAAGCTATCAGCCCCAGCATTTT
CASSFTSYQPQHF
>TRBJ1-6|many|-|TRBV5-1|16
TGCGCCAGCAGCCTCACGGGGGAGGGTGGTAATTCACCCCTCCACTTT
CASSLTGEGGNSPLHF
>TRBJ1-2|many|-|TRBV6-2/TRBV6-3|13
TGTGCCAGCAGGACCGCAACTAACTATGGCTACACCTTC
CASRTATNYGYTF
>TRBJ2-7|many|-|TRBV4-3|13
TGCGCCAGCAGCCAAGGCGAAGCCTACGAGCAGTACTTC
CASSQGEAYEQYF
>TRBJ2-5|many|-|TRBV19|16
TGTGCCAGTAGTACCTCAGGTGGGACCTCGGGAGAGACCCAGTACTTC
CASSTSGGTSGETQYF
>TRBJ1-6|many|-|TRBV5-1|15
TGCGCCAGCAGCCTGGACAACACTCCCAATTCACCCCTCCACTTT
CASSLDNTPNSPLHF
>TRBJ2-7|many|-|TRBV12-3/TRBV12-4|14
TGTGCCAGCAGTTTAAGGGGGGGGCTCAACGAGCAGTACTTC
CASSLRGGLNEQYF
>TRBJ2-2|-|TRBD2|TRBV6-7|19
TGTGCCAGCAGTTCTTCCTACTCGACTAGCGGGAGAGTAGAAGGGGAGCTGTTTTTT
CASSSSYSTSGRVEGELFF
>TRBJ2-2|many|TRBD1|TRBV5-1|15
TGCGCCAGCAGCGTGGGACAGGGGAGCACCGGGGAGCTGTTTTTT
CASSVGQGSTGELFF
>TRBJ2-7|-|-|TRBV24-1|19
TGTGCCACCAGTGATTTGGGGCCCGCAGGACGGAGGGCCCTCGGAGAGCAGTACTTC
CATSDLGPAGRRALGEQYF
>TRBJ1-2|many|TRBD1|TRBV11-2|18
TGTGCCAGCAGCTTGGGGACAGGGGAGGTTCGTTTTAACTATGGCTACACCTTC
CASSLGTGEVRFNYGYTF
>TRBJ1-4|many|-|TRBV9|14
TGTGCCAGCAGCGTCGGGCAGGGCTATGAAAAACTGTTTTTT
CASSVGQGYEKLFF
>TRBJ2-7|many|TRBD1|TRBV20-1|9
TGCAGTGCCGGACAGGGGTGGTACTTC
CSAGQGWYF
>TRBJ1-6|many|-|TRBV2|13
TGTGCCAGCAGTAACTACGGGAATTCACCCCTCCACTTT
CASSNYGNSPLHF
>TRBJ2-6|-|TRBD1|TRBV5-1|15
TGCGCCAGCAGCTTAACAGGGGTAGGGGCCAACGTCCTGACTTTC
CASSLTGVGANVLTF
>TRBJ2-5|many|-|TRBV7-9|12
TGTGCCAGCAAAGGAGGGGGAGAGACCCAGTACTTC
CASKGGGETQYF
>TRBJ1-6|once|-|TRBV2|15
TGTGCCAGCAGTGGGGGGACTTCTTGGAATTCACCCCTCCACTTT
CASSGGTSWNSPLHF
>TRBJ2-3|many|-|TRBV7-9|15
TGTGCCAGCAGTCCTACGGCGGGAAACACAGATACGCAGTATTTT
CASSPTAGNTDTQYF
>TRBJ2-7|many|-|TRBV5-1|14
TGCGCCAGCAGCTTAGAGGGTGTACCTAGCGAGCAGTACTTC
CASSLEGVPSEQYF
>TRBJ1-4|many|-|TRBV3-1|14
TGTGCCAGCAGCCAAGGGCAGGGCCGTGAAAAACTGTTTTTT
CASSQGQGREKLFF
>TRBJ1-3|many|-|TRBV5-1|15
TGCGCCAGCAGCTCCTCCCCGGGGGGAGGAAACACCATATATTTT
CASSSSPGGGNTIYF
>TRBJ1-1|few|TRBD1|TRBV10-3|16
TGTGCCATCACTCCCGGGACAGGAGAGGCGAACACTGAAGCTTTCTTT
CAITPGTGEANTEAFF
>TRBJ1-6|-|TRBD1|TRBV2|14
TGTGCCAGCAGTGGACAGGGGACGTACTCACCCCTCCACTTT
CASSGQGTYSPLHF
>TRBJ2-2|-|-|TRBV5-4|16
TGTGCCAGCAGCGTCCCCGGCGGACTCAAAACCGGGGAGCTGTTTTTT
CASSVPGGLKTGELFF
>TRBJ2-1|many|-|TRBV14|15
TGTGCCAGCAGCAATCGGGACTCCGACTACAATGAGCAGTTCTTC
CASSNRDSDYNEQFF
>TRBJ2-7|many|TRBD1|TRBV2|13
TGTGCCAGCAGTGTTACAGGGGTTGGGGAGCAGTACTTC
CASSVTGVGEQYF
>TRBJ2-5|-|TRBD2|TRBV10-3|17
TGTGCCATCAGTGTCGGGACTAGGGAGGCAAGGCAAGAGACCCAGTACTTC
CAISVGTREARQETQYF
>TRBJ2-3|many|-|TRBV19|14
TGTGCCAGTAGTATCCAGCTTAGCACAGATACGCAGTATTTT
CASSIQLSTDTQYF
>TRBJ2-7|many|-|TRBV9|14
TGTGCCAGCAGCGTGGGCCCTCCTGGGGACGAGCAGTACTTC
CASSVGPPGDEQYF
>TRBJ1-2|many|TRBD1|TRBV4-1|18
TGCGCCAGCAGCCAAGATATGTCGGGGACAGGGTGGAACTATGGCTACACCTTC
CASSQDMSGTGWNYGYTF
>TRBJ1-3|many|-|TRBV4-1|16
TGCGCCAGCAGCCAAGACGTTTTTGCGGCTGGAAACACCATATATTTT
CASSQDVFAAGNTIYF
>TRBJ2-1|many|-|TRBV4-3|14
TGCGCCACCTCACCACGGGTTAGCAAGAATGAGCAGTTCTTC
CATSPRVSKNEQFF
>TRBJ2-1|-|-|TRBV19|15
TGTGCCAGTAGTATAGGAGGGGGAGACCACAATGAGCAGCTCTTC
CASSIGGGDHNEQLF
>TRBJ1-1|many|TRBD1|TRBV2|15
TGTGCCAGCAGTGCGAGGACAGGGAGGGGCACTGAAGCTTTCTTT
CASSARTGRGTEAFF
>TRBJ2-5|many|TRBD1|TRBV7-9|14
TGTGCCAGCAGCCTACAGGGGGCCCGGGGGACCCAGTACTTC
CASSLQGARGTQYF
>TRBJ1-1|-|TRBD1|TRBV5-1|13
TGCGCCAGCAGCCCGGGACAGCCCACTGAAGCTTTCTTT
CASSPGQPTEAFF